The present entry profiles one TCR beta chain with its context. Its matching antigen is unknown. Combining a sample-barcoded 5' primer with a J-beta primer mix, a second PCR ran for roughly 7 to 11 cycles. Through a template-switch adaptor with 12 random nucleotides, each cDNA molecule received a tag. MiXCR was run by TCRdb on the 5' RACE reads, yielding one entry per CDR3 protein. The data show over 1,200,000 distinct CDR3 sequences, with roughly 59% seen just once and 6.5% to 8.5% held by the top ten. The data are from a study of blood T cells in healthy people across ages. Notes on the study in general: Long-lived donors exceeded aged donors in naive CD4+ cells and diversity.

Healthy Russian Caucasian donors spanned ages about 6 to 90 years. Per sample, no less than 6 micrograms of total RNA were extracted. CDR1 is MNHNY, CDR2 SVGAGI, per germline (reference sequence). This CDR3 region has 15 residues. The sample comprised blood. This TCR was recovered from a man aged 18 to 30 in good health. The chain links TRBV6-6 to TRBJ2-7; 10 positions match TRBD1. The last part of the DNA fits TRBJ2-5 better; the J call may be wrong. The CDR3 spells CASRSDRGRGETQYF. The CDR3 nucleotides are TGTGCCAGCAGGTCCGACAGGGGGCGTGGGGAGACCCAGTACTTC.